This TCR beta chain was recorded in a study of shared clonotypes between healthy human individuals. A remark on this clone: Its antigen remains unknown.

CD45RO-negative CD8 cells positively selected for CCR7 made up the naive population, which excluded terminally differentiated effector memory CD45RA+ cells. Donation came from healthy HIV-negative adults that had no recent acute infections or vaccinations. Here immunoSEQ multiplex PCR was the method, and the copy in TCRdb shows in-frame clones only, minus some. The sample contains just over 2,000,000 clones, about 94% of which appear only once. Study-level points and caveats: What rarefaction showed was incomplete sorted-subset sequencing despite large depth. A limitation of the genetic and exposure-history diversity represented arose from few donors.

V shed 3 bases, J shed 5 bases, and the junction held 6 bases outside the gene matches. This CDR3 has 16 residues. From germline, CDR1 is WNHNN and CDR2 SYGVQD (reference sequence). The material sequenced was naive CD8+ T cells sorted from blood. The chain combines TRBV10-1 with TRBJ2-1; 11 bases map to TRBD2. The clonotype comes from a young man in good health. The CDR3 loop is CASSELAGVNDNEQFF. The CDR3 nucleotides read TGCGCCAGCAGTGAACTAGCGGGAGTTAACGACAATGAGCAGTTCTTC.